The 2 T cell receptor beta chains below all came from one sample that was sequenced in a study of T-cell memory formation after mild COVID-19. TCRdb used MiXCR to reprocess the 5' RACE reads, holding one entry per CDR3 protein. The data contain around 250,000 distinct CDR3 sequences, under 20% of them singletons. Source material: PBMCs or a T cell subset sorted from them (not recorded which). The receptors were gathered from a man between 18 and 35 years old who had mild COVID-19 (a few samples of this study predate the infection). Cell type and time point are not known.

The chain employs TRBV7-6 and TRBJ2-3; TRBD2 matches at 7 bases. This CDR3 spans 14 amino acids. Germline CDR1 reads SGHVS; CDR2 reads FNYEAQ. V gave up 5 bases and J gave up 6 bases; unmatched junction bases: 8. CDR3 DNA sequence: TGTGCCAGCAGCCCTACGGGAGGTCTGGATACGCAGTATTTT. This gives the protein CASSPTGGLDTQYF.

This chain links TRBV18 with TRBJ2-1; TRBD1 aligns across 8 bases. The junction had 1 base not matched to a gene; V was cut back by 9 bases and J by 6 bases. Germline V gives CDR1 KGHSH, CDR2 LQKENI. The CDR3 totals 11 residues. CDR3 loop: CASTGGNEQFF. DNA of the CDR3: TGTGCCAGTACAGGGGGCAATGAGCAGTTCTTC.